These 22 T cell receptor beta chains originate from one sample sequenced in a study of shared clonotypes between healthy human individuals. The repertoire was sequenced with immunoSEQ multiplex PCR; TCRdb's copy has only in-frame clones and lacks some. This repertoire shows about 2.4 million clones, approximately 92% found once; its top ten account for roughly 0.13%. The sequencing input was naive CD4+ T cells sorted from blood. Subset of the sample: CD45RA+ positively selected. These TCRs come from a man aged 18 to 30 in good health.

J is TRBJ2-1 and V is TRBV4-1; TRBD1 matches 7 bases. Trimming removed 3 bases from V and 4 bases from J; junction bases left unmatched: 6. The length of the CDR3 is 15 residues. Germline CDR1 MGHRA, CDR2 YSYEKL. CDR3 amino acids: CASSHRDSPYNEQFF. CDR3 in DNA: TGCGCCAGCAGCCACCGGGACAGCCCTTACAATGAGCAGTTCTTC.

This chain joins TRBV6-5 and TRBJ2-5; 9 bases line up with TRBD2. Germline CDR1 reads MNHEY; CDR2 reads SVGAGI. V trimming: 7 bases; J trimming: 5 bases; junction bases outside the gene matches: 8. CDR3 length: 14 residues. DNA for the CDR3: TGTGCCAGCAAGAGGCGGGAGGGGTGGGAGACCCAGTACTTC. Encoded protein: CASKRREGWETQYF.

The chain has TRBV10-3 and TRBJ2-5; a weak D match, TRBD2 (6 bases). V gave up 4 bases and J gave up 4 bases, with 16 bases separating them. The CDR3 covers 15 residues. Per germline, CDR1 ENHRY and CDR2 SYGVKD. CDR3 sequence reads: CAISVGGAEPETQYF. The CDR3 bases are TGTGCCATCAGTGTCGGCGGGGCTGAACCAGAGACCCAGTACTTC.

This clone appeared a single time. V and J are TRBV10-3 and TRBJ2-5; D might be TRBD1 or TRBD2, each matching 6 bases. Trimming took 7 bases from V and 2 from J, leaving 14 bases between them. CDR3 length: 14 amino acids. Germline-derived CDR1 and CDR2 are ENHRY and SYGVKD. CDR3 sequence: CAIKGGGAQETQYF. In nucleotides, the CDR3 is TGTGCCATCAAGGGGGGAGGAGCTCAAGAGACCCAGTACTTC.

The V and J genes are TRBV7-2 and TRBJ2-7; 8 nucleotides align to TRBD2. CDR1 and CDR2 from the germline V gene are SGHTA and FQGNSA. V gave up 1 base and J gave up 3 bases; unmatched junction bases: 8. The CDR3 sequence is 16 residues long. Written as DNA, the CDR3 is TGTGCCAGCAGCTTAGAGGGGACTAGGGGCGGCTACGAGCAGTACTTC. It codes for CASSLEGTRGGYEQYF.

This chain uses TRBV6-6 with TRBJ1-1; no clear D. The CDR3 covers 15 residues. V lost 6 bases and J 6 bases, leaving 20 bases between the germline ends. The germline gives CDR1 MNHNY, CDR2 SVGAGI (reference sequence). The CDR3 reads CASRSTTTRSAEAFF. CDR3 DNA sequence: TGTGCCAGCAGAAGTACGACAACACGCTCCGCTGAAGCTTTCTTT.

The chain links TRBV2 to TRBJ1-1, with TRBD1 matching 8 bases. The CDR3 totals 14 residues. Losses at the gene ends were 9 bases for V and 0 bases for J; bases not matched to a gene: 6. Germline assignment: CDR1 SNHLY and CDR2 FYNNEI. CDR3: CARDRGGVNTEAFF. The CDR3 nucleotides read TGTGCCAGAGACAGGGGTGGGGTGAACACTGAAGCTTTCTTT.

This sequence joins TRBV11-2 and TRBJ2-3; 16 nucleotides agree with TRBD2. The CDR3 contains 16 residues. V gave up 4 bases and J gave up 5 bases; unmatched junction bases: 3. The germline CDR1 and CDR2 sequences are SGHAT and FQNNGV. The DNA of the CDR3 is TGTGCCAGCAGCTCGGGACTAGCGGGAGGGGGAGATACGCAGTATTTT. Amino acid sequence: CASSSGLAGGGDTQYF.

The count of this clone is one. This chain links TRBV1 with TRBJ2-5; the DNA was not compared with TRBD2, the D call given in the table. TRBV1 is recorded as a pseudogene. This CDR3 region has 14 residues. The CDR3: CTSSPSLAPGDQYF. For the CDR3, the DNA is TGCACCAGCAGCCCCTCCTTAGCCCCCGGGGACCAGTACTTC.

The chain carries TRBV5-1 and TRBJ2-1; 12 bases agree with TRBD2. Germline V gene data show CDR1 as SGHRS and CDR2 as YFSETQ. V lost 5 bases, J lost 9 bases, and 3 bases stayed unmatched. This CDR3 comprises 13 residues. The CDR3 sequence: CASRASGRGEQFF. In nucleotides, the CDR3 is TGCGCCAGCAGGGCTAGCGGGAGGGGTGAGCAGTTCTTC.

Concerning this clone itself: The sample has other DNA sequences that encode this CDR3 too. The chain recombines TRBV7-2 with TRBJ2-7; TRBD2 is a possible D gene (5 bases). In germline, CDR1 is SGHTA, CDR2 FQGNSA. The CDR3 runs 12 residues. V was pared by 4 bases and J by 3 bases, with 7 bases between. The CDR3 sequence is CASSSDFYEQYF. In DNA form, the CDR3 reads TGTGCCAGCAGCTCGGACTTCTACGAGCAGTACTTC.

This rearrangement joins TRBV7-8 to TRBJ1-6; D gene ambiguous. Germline values: CDR1 SGHVS, CDR2 FQNEAQ. CDR3 length: 13 amino acids. With 5 bases removed from V and 7 bases from J, the gap between germline ends came to 9 bases. The DNA of the CDR3 is TGTGCCAGCAGCCAAGAGCTCAATTCACCCCTCCACTTT. Amino acid sequence: CASSQELNSPLHF.

The V gene is TRBV19, the J gene TRBJ2-1, with a possible D match to TRBD1 (8 bases). The CDR3 has 16 residues. The germline V gene encodes CDR1 LNHDA and CDR2 SQIVND (reference sequence). V was trimmed by 6 bases and J by 9 bases, leaving 24 bases between them. CDR3 DNA: TGTGCCAGTAGCACCCTCGACAGGGGAGGGAAGAGTGAGCAGTTCTTC. Its protein is CASSTLDRGGKSEQFF.

Remarks on this clone: In the same sample, other DNA sequences code for this CDR3. The chain combines TRBV11-2 with TRBJ2-7; the D is unclear. CDR3 length: 15 residues. In germline, CDR1 is SGHAT, CDR2 FQNNGV. Trimming removed 0 bases from V and 0 bases from J, with 9 bases in between. The CDR3 loop reads CASSLDAGVSYEQYF. CDR3 DNA sequence: TGTGCCAGCAGCTTAGACGCTGGGGTCTCCTACGAGCAGTACTTC.

This clone was seen a single time. The chain has TRBV7-9 and TRBJ2-2, with D possibly matching TRBD2 (6 bases). This CDR3 spans 15 amino acids. Germline V gene data show CDR1 as SEHNR and CDR2 as FQNEAQ (reference sequence). With 4 bases removed from V and 1 base from J, the gap between germline ends came to 10 bases. The CDR3 loop reads CASSSTRWNTGELFF. The CDR3 bases are TGTGCCAGCAGCTCGACTAGGTGGAACACCGGGGAGCTGTTTTTT.

The chain links TRBV7-2 to TRBJ2-1; 11 nucleotides match TRBD2. V lost 4 bases, J lost 3 bases, and 2 bases stayed unmatched. The CDR3 loop spans 15 amino acids. Germline CDR1 is SGHTA and CDR2 is FQGNSA. The CDR3 spells CASSWGTSGYNEQFF. For the CDR3, the DNA is TGTGCCAGCAGCTGGGGGACTAGCGGCTACAATGAGCAGTTCTTC.

The chain employs TRBV19 and TRBJ1-1; TRBD1 is a possible D gene (6 bases). Trimming removed 6 bases at V and 3 bases at J, with 11 bases between. Looked up from germline, CDR1 is LNHDA and CDR2 is SQIVND (reference sequence). This CDR3 comprises 13 residues. As DNA, the CDR3 is TGTGCCAGTAGGGAACCAGGGGACACTGAAGCTTTCTTT. As protein: CASREPGDTEAFF. The full variable domain, with the rest looked up from reference TRBV19 and TRBJ1-1, is DGGITQSPKYLFRKEGQNVTLSCEQNLNHDAMYWYRQDPGQGLRLIYYSQIVNDFQKGDIAEGYSVSREKKESFPLTVTSAQKNPTAFYLCASREPGDTEAFFGQGTRLTVV.

V and J are TRBV30 and TRBJ2-3, with TRBD2 identical over 7 bases. This CDR3 region has 13 residues. CDR1 and CDR2 from the germline V gene are GTSNPN and SVGIG (reference sequence). The chain's CDR3 is CANGGRVTDTQYF. CDR3 sequence (DNA): TGTGCTAACGGAGGGAGGGTAACAGATACGCAGTATTTT.

The chain has TRBV19 and TRBJ2-1; 7 positions match TRBD1. Trimming removed 8 bases from V and 6 bases from J; junction bases left unmatched: 7. This CDR3 is built from 13 residues. Germline V lookup: CDR1 LNHDA, CDR2 SQIVND (reference sequence). The CDR3 protein is CASSEHRGNEQFF. In DNA form, the CDR3 reads TGTGCCAGTTCAGAACACAGGGGCAATGAGCAGTTCTTC.

This clone was recorded once. This chain joins TRBV4-3 and TRBJ2-5; D may be TRBD1 (5 bases). CDR3 length: 15 residues. Trimming took 3 bases from V and 1 from J, leaving 12 bases between them. Germline CDR1 is LGHNA and CDR2 is YSLEER. Written as DNA, the CDR3 is TGCGCCAGCAGCCAGGTTACAGGCGTCCAAGAGACCCAGTACTTC. It encodes CASSQVTGVQETQYF.

V usage is TRBV4-3 and J usage is TRBJ2-1; 7 bases agree with TRBD2. With 0 bases clipped from V and 9 bases from J, the junction kept 8 bases outside the gene matches. The length of the CDR3 is 15 residues. Germline V gene sequence: CDR1 LGHNA, CDR2 YSLEER. The DNA for the CDR3 is TGCGCCAGCAGCCAAGAGTATAGCAGCGGGATTGAGCAGTTCTTC. Translation: CASSQEYSSGIEQFF.

J is TRBJ2-1 and V is TRBV5-8; perhaps TRBD2 as D (7 bases). There are 13 residues in the CDR3. Per germline, CDR1 SGHTS and CDR2 YDEGEE. V was cut by 4 bases and J by 9 bases, with 14 bases left in between. This CDR3 is CASSPGRGGEQFF. DNA for the CDR3: TGTGCCAGCAGCCCGGGTAGGGGGGGTGAGCAGTTCTTC.